The clone carrying this TCR beta chain was seen just once. The CDR3 runs to 16 residues. Trimming took 4 bases from V and 3 from J; bases not matched to a gene: 7. Germline loops: CDR1 SGHRS, CDR2 YFSETQ. These data belong to a study of T cell changes during pregnancy in multiple sclerosis. Libraries were prepared by immunoSEQ multiplex PCR; TCRdb keeps only in-frame clonotypes and omits some of them. This table has 65,000 to 95,000 clones, approximately 94% appearing once. This clonotype was obtained from a female donor in good health, enrolled as a control in a pregnancy study. The gene calls are TRBV5-1 and TRBJ2-7, with 13 bases lining up with TRBD2. Specimen: peripheral blood, collected after pregnancy. CDR3 DNA sequence: TGCGCCAGCAGCACCGGACTAGCGGGGGCCCGCTACGAGCAGTACTTC. Protein: CASSTGLAGARYEQYF.